The clone carrying this TCR beta chain was observed at least ten times. This sample is part of a study of T cells in Graves' hyperthyroidism and ophthalmopathy. RNA transcripts were the template for amplifying TCR beta CDR3 regions. HTBI primers were employed in a first-round RT-PCR of the TCR CDR3. A single record per CDR3 protein comes from TCRdb applying MiXCR to the multiplex PCR reads. The sample shows under 400,000 distinct CDR3 sequences, 25% of them seen only once. The CDR3 length is 12 residues. Trimming removed 1 base at V and 8 bases at J, with 6 bases between. Germline CDR1 and CDR2: MDHEN and SYDVKM. PBMCs came from 9 to 10 ml fresh peripheral blood.

This receptor was identified in a man aged 45-65 years with Graves' hyperthyroidism. This chain uses TRBV28 with TRBJ2-1, with a tentative D call TRBD2 (5 bases). The material sequenced was blood. CDR3 in DNA: TGTGCCAGCAGTTTATTGGGAGATGAGCAGTTCTTC. As protein: CASSLLGDEQFF. Drawing the rest from reference TRBV28 and TRBJ2-1, the complete variable domain is DVKVTQSSRYLVKRTGEKVFLECVQDMDHENMFWYRQDPGLGLRLIYFSYDVKMKEKGDIPEGYSVSREKKERFSLILESASTNQTSMYLCASSLLGDEQFFGPGTRLTVL.